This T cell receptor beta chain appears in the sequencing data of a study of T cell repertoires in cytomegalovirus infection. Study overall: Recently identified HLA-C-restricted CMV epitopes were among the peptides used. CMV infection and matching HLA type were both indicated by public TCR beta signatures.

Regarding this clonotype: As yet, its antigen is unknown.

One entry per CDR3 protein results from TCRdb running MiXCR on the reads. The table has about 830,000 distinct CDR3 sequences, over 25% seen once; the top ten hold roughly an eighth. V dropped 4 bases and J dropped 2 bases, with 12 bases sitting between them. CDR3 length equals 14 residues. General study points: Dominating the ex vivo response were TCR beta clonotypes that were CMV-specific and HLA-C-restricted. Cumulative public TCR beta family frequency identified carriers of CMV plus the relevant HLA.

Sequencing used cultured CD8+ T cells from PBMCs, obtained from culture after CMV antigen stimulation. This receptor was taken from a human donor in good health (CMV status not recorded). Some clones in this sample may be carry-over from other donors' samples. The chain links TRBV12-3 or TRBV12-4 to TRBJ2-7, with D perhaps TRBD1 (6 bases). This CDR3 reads CASSSGDTPYEQYF. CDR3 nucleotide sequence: TGTGCCAGCAGTTCTGGGGACACACCCTACGAGCAGTACTTC.